This TCR beta chain emerged from a study of blood T cells in healthy people across ages. Study-wide points: Using unsorted PBMCs precluded a conclusive naive versus antigen-experienced comparison.

In its sample, this clonotype was seen many times. Antigen: not known. About 10 milliliters of peripheral blood were drawn from each donor into EDTA-treated tubes. A minimum of 6 million PBMCs was isolated per sample. For the second PCR, which ran for roughly 7 to 11 cycles, a sample-barcoded 5' primer and a J-beta primer mix were used. Template switching added a 12-random-nucleotide identifier to every cDNA molecule. MiXCR, run by TCRdb on the 5' RACE reads, gives a single entry per CDR3 protein. The table has about 650,000 distinct CDR3 sequences, 32% seen once; the top ten hold 15% to 17%. The specimen was blood. The TCR comes from a woman older than 75 in good health.

The CDR3 region has the DNA TGTGCCAGCAGCTCCACCACGACCGGGAACACTGAAGCTTTCTTT. Encoded protein: CASSSTTTGNTEAFF. The chain has TRBV7-8 and TRBJ1-1; D is undetermined. The CDR3 contains 15 residues. CDR1 and CDR2 from the germline V gene are SGHVS and FQNEAQ. V dropped 4 bases and J dropped 1 base, with 13 bases sitting between them.